This T cell receptor beta chain was sequenced during a study of T cells in Graves' hyperthyroidism and ophthalmopathy. General study results and limits: Blood also held most thyroid clonotypes expanded beyond 0.001.

The source material, RNA transcripts, was used to amplify TCR beta CDR3 regions. With the HTBI primer set, the TCR CDR3 went through a first round of RT-PCR. TCRdb re-analysed the multiplex PCR reads in MiXCR, keeping a single row per CDR3 protein. The repertoire has 360,000 or so distinct CDR3 sequences, 15% to 20% of them found once; the top ten carry around 15%. This clonotype has at least ten counts. Its target is not known. This CDR3 has 13 residues. Germline loops: CDR1 MNHEY, CDR2 SVGEGT. The V gene lost 6 bases and the J gene lost 4 bases, with 12 bases spanning the gap. The TCR originated in a woman aged 40 to 49 with Graves' ophthalmopathy. The sample taken for sequencing was blood. The chain is built from TRBV6-2 or TRBV6-3 and TRBJ1-1; unclear D gene. The CDR3 DNA reads as TGTGCCAGCAGGGGAAGTATGGTCACTGAAGCTTTCTTT. Residues: CASRGSMVTEAFF.